These 14 T cell receptor beta chains originate from one sample sequenced in a study of cytomegalovirus exposure and HLA in healthy donors. Researchers ran the PCR with 60 Vbeta and 13 Jbeta primers. Profiled with immunoSEQ multiplex PCR; TCRdb holds only in-frame clones, not every one. This sample contains some 110,000 clones. Sample: PBMCs. The source is a man between 25 and 39 years old in good health and CMV-seronegative.

This chain connects TRBV10-3 to TRBJ2-1; D may be TRBD2 (6 bases). CDR3 length: 16 residues. Germline V lookup: CDR1 ENHRY, CDR2 SYGVKD. V shed 6 bases and J shed 0 bases, with 15 bases lying between them. The CDR3 DNA is TGTGCCATCAGCGGAACTCCAGCGGGCTCCTACAATGAGCAGTTCTTC. Protein product: CAISGTPAGSYNEQFF.

The CDR3 DNA reads as TGTGCCAGCAGGTCCAGAGACTCGGAAGCTTTCTTT. Amino acid sequence: CASRSRDSEAFF. This chain links TRBV28 with TRBJ1-1; no clear D. Germline lookup yields CDR1 MDHEN and CDR2 SYDVKM. The CDR3 totals 12 residues. The V end was cut by 6 bases, the J end by 8 bases, with 13 bases between.

The chain has TRBV7-2 and TRBJ2-7; D not resolved. The CDR3 covers 14 residues. The V and J ends lost 1 base and 6 bases respectively, with 13 bases between them. Per the germline V gene, CDR1 is SGHTA and CDR2 is FQGNSA. CDR3 amino acids: CASSLGPSQREQYF. Written as DNA, the CDR3 is TGTGCCAGCAGCTTAGGACCAAGCCAGCGCGAGCAGTACTTC.

The chain combines TRBV19 with TRBJ1-5; 8 bases match TRBD1. This CDR3 has 15 residues. Looked up from germline, CDR1 is LNHDA and CDR2 is SQIVND (reference sequence). V dropped 6 bases and J dropped 1; count of bases not matched to a gene: 5. The CDR3 reads CASRGQGLSNQPQHF. The CDR3 DNA reads as TGTGCCAGTAGAGGACAGGGATTAAGCAATCAGCCCCAGCATTTT.

The rearrangement links TRBV5-6 to TRBJ2-1; D might be TRBD2 (6 bases). The germline V and J ends were trimmed by 1 base and 2 bases, with 10 bases remaining between them. CDR3 length: 15 residues. Germline loops: CDR1 SGHDT, CDR2 YYEEEE. This CDR3 reads CASSLRLAPYNEQFF. The CDR3 region has the DNA TGTGCCAGCAGCTTGCGGCTAGCGCCCTACAATGAGCAGTTCTTC. The full variable domain, with the rest looked up from reference TRBV5-6 and TRBJ2-1, is DAGVTQSPTHLIKTRGQQVTLRCSPKSGHDTVSWYQQALGQGPQFIFQYYEEEERQRGNFPDRFSGHQFPNYSSELNVNALLLGDSALYLCASSLRLAPYNEQFFGPGTRLTVL.

The CDR3 sequence is CATSRHQGQGGPDTQYF. The DNA for the CDR3 is TGTGCCACCAGCAGACATCAGGGACAGGGTGGGCCAGATACGCAGTATTTT. The chain employs TRBV15 and TRBJ2-3; 9 bases fit TRBD1. This CDR3 spans 17 amino acids. J lost 4 bases, V lost 2 bases, and 10 bases had no gene match. Germline CDR1 reads LNHNV; CDR2 reads YYDKDF (reference sequence).

This rearrangement joins TRBV5-6 to TRBJ2-7, with 9 nucleotides matching TRBD2. V shed 0 bases, J shed 2 bases, and the junction held 6 bases outside the gene matches. This CDR3 is 16 amino acids long. Per the germline V gene, CDR1 is SGHDT and CDR2 is YYEEEE. In DNA, the CDR3 is TGTGCCAGCAGCTTGGGATTGAGCGGGGGGACCTACGAGCAGTACTTC. Protein: CASSLGLSGGTYEQYF.

V usage is TRBV27 and J usage is TRBJ1-5; D is possibly TRBD1 (5 bases). V was shortened by 5 bases and J by 0 bases, with 14 bases between the two germline ends. The CDR3 contains 16 residues. The germline V gene has CDR1 MNHEY and CDR2 SMNVEV (reference sequence). CDR3 protein: CASSPPGGNSNQPQHF. The CDR3 nucleotides read TGTGCCAGCAGTCCCCCCGGGGGTAATAGCAATCAGCCCCAGCATTTT.

V usage is TRBV1 and J usage is TRBJ2-6; the table's D gene call, TRBD2, was not cross checked with the DNA. TRBV1 is designated a pseudogene. CDR3 length: 19 amino acids. The CDR3 bases are TGCACCAGCAGCCGCCTAATAACCGCTAGAAACTCTGGGGCCAACGTCCTGACTTTC. It encodes CTSSRLITARNSGANVLTF.

This chain uses TRBV28 with TRBJ2-3; 10 bases are shared with TRBD2. The CDR3 sequence is 16 residues long. Losses at the gene ends were 6 bases for V and 4 bases for J; bases not matched to a gene: 10. Germline assignment: CDR1 MDHEN and CDR2 SYDVKM. CDR3 region: CASSLGGAGGPDTQYF. In nucleotides, the CDR3 is TGTGCCAGCAGCTTGGGTGGAGCGGGGGGGCCAGATACGCAGTATTTT.

V usage is TRBV29-1 and J usage is TRBJ1-1; the D gene is possibly TRBD1 (5 bases). CDR1 is SQVTM and CDR2 is ANQGSEA in the germline V gene. Trimming left V 1 base short and J 8 bases short, with 11 bases between. The CDR3 sequence is 12 residues long. CDR3 nucleotides: TGCAGCGTTGAAGGGCAGGGAAGAGAAGCTTTCTTT. It is translated as CSVEGQGREAFF.

The V and J genes are TRBV6-1 and TRBJ1-5; D not certain. Germline V gives CDR1 MNHNS, CDR2 SASEGT. This CDR3 has 17 residues. Trimming took 1 base from V and 0 from J, leaving 13 bases between them. This chain's CDR3 is CASSEDGRALSNQPQHF. Here the CDR3 DNA reads TGTGCCAGCAGTGAAGATGGGAGGGCCCTTAGCAATCAGCCCCAGCATTTT.

The chain has TRBV5-4 and TRBJ2-7; TRBD1 is a possible D gene (6 bases). Trimming pared 1 base from V and 4 bases from J, leaving 15 bases between. Germline CDR1 and CDR2: SGHNT and YYREEE (reference sequence). The CDR3 sequence is 15 residues long. The CDR3 sequence: CASSLPGQSNYEQYF. The CDR3 nucleotides are TGTGCCAGCAGCTTGCCCGGACAGTCAAATTACGAGCAGTACTTC. The full variable domain, its missing parts supplied by reference TRBV5-4 and TRBJ2-7, is ETGVTQSPTHLIKTRGQQVTLRCSSQSGHNTVSWYQQALGQGPQFIFQYYREEENGRGNFPPRFSGLQFPNYSSELNVNALELDDSALYLCASSLPGQSNYEQYFGPGTRLTVT.

The chain couples TRBV19 to TRBJ2-2; 7 positions match TRBD2. The trim removed 8 bases at V and 5 bases at J, leaving 8 bases unmatched. Germline CDR1 LNHDA, CDR2 SQIVND (reference sequence). The CDR3 totals 14 residues. CDR3 bases: TGTGCCAGTTCATCGGGCGGGGGAACCGGGGAGCTGTTTTTT. It yields the protein CASSSGGGTGELFF.